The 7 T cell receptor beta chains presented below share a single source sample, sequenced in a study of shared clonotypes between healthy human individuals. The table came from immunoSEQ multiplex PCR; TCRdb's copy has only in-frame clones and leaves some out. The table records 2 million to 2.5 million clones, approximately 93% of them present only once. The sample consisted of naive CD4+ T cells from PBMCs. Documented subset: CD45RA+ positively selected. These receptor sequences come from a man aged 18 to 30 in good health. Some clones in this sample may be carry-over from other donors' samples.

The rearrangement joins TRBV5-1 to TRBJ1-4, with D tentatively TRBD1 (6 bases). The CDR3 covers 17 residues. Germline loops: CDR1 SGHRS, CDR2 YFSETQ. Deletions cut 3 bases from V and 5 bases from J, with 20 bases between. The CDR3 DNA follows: TGCGCCAGCAGCTCGACGGGTGGGGGACAAAAAAATGAAAAACTGTTTTTT. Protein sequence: CASSSTGGGQKNEKLFF. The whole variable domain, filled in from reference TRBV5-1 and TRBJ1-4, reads KAGVTQTPRYLIKTRGQQVTLSCSPISGHRSVSWYQQTPGQGLQFLFEYFSETQRNKGNFPGRFSGRQFSNSRSEMNVSTLELGDSALYLCASSSTGGGQKNEKLFFGSGTQLSVL.

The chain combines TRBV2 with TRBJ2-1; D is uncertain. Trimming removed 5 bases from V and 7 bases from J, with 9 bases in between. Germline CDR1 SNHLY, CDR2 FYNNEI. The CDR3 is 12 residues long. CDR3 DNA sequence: TGTGCCAGCAGTCCCTTCGGGAATGAGCAGTTCTTC. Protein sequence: CASSPFGNEQFF.

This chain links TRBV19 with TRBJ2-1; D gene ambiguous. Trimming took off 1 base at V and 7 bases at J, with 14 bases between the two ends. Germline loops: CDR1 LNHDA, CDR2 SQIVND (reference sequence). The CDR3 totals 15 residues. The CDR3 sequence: CASSIGPAERNEQFF. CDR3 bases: TGTGCCAGTAGTATAGGCCCGGCCGAGAGGAATGAGCAGTTCTTC. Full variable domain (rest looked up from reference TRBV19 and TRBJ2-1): DGGITQSPKYLFRKEGQNVTLSCEQNLNHDAMYWYRQDPGQGLRLIYYSQIVNDFQKGDIAEGYSVSREKKESFPLTVTSAQKNPTAFYLCASSIGPAERNEQFFGPGTRLTVL.

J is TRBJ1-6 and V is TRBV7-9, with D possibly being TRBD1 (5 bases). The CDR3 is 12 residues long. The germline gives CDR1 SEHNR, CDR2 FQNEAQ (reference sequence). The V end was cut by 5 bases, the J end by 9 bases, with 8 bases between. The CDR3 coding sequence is TGTGCCAGCAGCCCCGGGGGTTCACCCCTCCACTTT. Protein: CASSPGGSPLHF.

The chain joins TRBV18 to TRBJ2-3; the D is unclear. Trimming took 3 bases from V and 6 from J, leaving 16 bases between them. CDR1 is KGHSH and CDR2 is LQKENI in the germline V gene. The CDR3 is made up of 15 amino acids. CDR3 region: CASSPDGVREDTQYF. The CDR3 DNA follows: TGTGCCAGCTCACCGGACGGAGTCCGAGAGGATACGCAGTATTTT.

CDR3 coding DNA: TGCGCCAGCAGCTTGGAGGGGCCGGGACTGGGCCGCAATGAGCAGTTCTTC. Translated, it gives CASSLEGPGLGRNEQFF. V gene TRBV5-1 combines with J gene TRBJ2-1, with a weak D call TRBD2 (6 bases). Germline V CDR1 and CDR2: SGHRS, YFSETQ. Trimming removed 0 bases from V and 6 bases from J, with 19 bases in between. The CDR3 is made up of 17 amino acids.

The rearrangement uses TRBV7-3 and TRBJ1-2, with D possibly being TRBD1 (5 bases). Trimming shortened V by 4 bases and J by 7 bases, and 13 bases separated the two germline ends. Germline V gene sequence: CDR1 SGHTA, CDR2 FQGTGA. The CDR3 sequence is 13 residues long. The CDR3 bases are TGTGCCAGCAGCTCCCCTGGGGGGACTGGCTACACCTTC. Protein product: CASSSPGGTGYTF.